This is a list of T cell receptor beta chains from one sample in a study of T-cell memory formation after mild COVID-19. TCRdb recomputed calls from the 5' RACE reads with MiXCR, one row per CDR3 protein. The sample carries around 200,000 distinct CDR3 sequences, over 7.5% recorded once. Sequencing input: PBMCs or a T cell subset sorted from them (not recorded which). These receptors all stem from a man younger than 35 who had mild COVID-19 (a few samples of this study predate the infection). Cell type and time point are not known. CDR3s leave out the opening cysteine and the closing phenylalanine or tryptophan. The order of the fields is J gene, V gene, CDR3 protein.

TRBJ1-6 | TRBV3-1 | ASSQGAAALYNSPLH
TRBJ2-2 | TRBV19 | ASSIDAPTGGSTGELF
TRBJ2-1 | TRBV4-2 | ASSQDVGEAYNEQF
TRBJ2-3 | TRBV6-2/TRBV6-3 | ASSYSIGDQDTQY
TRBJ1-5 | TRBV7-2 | ASSLFQGGNQPQH
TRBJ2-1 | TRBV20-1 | SARAQGKDYNEQF
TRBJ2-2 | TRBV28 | ATTRVTGELF
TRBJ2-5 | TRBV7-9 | ALPLSGGSETQY
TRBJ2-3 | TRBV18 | ASSPPIGVSDTQY
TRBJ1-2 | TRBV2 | ASGGQGRDYT
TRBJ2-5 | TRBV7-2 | ASSLVSGGQGEETQY
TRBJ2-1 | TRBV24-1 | ATSGANEDEQF
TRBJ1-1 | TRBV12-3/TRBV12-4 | ASSLQGAGNTEAF
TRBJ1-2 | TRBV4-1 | ASSQANRRTNGYT
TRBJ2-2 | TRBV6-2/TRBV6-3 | ASERGTSSSGELF
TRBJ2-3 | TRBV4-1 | ASSQLTATSTDTQY
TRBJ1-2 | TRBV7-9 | ASSPTRRDTYGYT
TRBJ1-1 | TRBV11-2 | ASSSDRAGAF
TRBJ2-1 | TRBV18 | ASSPVRGALSYNEQF
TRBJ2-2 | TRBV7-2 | ASSLLGLTNTGELF
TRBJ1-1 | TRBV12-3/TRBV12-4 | ASSRPRQGVGNTEAF
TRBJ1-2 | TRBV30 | AWSRGNYYGYT
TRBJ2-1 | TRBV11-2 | ASSLFTGRNEQF
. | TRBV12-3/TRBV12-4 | ASSHQLAGQGINEQF
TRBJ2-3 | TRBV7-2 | ASSLASGSDTQY
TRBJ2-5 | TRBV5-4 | ASSFPSEETQY
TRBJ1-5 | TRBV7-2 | ASSQTGDQPQH